This TCR beta chain was identified in a study of persistence of HIV-infected CD4 T cells. Comment on this clone: Antigen: not known.

An overlapping HIV-1 Gag peptide pool stimulated these cells at roughly 1 ug/peptide/mL. Memory cells lacking CD40L and CD69 with high CD45RO were sorted. V was clipped by 0 bases and J by 3 bases; unmatched bases: 6. From germline, CDR1 is LGHNA and CDR2 YNFKEQ. The CDR3 has 17 residues. The immunoSEQ assay was version 4, run in survey mode. Genomic DNA was diluted to 10 ng/uL, up to 1 ug per sample. Produced via immunoSEQ multiplex PCR; TCRdb's table is partial and in-frame only. This sample has about 40,000 clones, with approximately 80% found just once. The sequenced sample was CD4+ T cells sorted from PBMCs after roughly 18-hour stimulation, obtained from a patient who received antiretroviral therapy. This TCR came from an adult man with HIV who was CMV-seropositive. The chain is built from TRBV4-2 and TRBJ2-1; 9 nucleotides agree with TRBD2. The CDR3 protein is CASSQDQMRGGYNEQFF. CDR3 in DNA: TGTGCCAGCAGCCAAGATCAGATGCGGGGGGGCTACAATGAGCAGTTCTTC.